The sample holds a few counts of the clone carrying this T cell receptor beta chain. Looked up from germline, CDR1 is MDHEN and CDR2 is SYDVKM. The V gene lost 1 base and the J gene lost 3 bases, with 12 bases spanning the gap. The CDR3 is made up of 16 amino acids. This entry is derived from a study of blood T cell repertoires in COVID-19. Study overall: The United States, Italy and Spain provided the acute and convalescent COVID-19 samples.

Clones were sequenced by immunoSEQ multiplex PCR, and TCRdb holds only the in-frame ones, with some missing. Of just over 150,000 clones in the sample, roughly 82% were seen once. The clonotype was recovered from a woman in her thirties or forties with COVID-19, enrolled during active disease. The chain recombines TRBV28 with TRBJ1-4, with D possibly TRBD1 on 5 matching bases. Sequenced input: peripheral blood. The CDR3 sequence is CASSLLPGIPNEKLFF. Written as DNA, the CDR3 is TGTGCCAGCAGTTTATTACCAGGGATACCTAATGAAAAACTGTTTTTT.